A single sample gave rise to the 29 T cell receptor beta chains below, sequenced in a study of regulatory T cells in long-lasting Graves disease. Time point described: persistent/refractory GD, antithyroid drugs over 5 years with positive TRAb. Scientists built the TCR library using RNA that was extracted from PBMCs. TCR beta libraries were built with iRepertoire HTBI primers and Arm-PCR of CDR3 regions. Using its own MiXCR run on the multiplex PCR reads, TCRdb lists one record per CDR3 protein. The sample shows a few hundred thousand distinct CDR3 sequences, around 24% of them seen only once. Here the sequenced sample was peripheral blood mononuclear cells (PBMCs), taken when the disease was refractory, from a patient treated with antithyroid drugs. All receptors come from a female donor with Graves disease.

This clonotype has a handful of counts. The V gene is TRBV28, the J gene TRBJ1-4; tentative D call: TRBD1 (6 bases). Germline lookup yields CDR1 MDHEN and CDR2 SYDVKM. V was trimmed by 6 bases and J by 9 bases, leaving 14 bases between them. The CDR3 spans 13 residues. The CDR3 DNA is TGTGCCAGCAGACACGGGACAACCCAAAAACTGTTTTTT. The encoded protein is CASRHGTTQKLFF.

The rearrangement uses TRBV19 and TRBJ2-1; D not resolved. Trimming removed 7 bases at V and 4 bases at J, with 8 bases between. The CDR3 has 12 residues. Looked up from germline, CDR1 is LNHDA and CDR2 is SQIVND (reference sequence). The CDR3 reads CASIGRYNEQFF. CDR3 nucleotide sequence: TGTGCCAGTATCGGAAGATACAATGAGCAGTTCTTC.

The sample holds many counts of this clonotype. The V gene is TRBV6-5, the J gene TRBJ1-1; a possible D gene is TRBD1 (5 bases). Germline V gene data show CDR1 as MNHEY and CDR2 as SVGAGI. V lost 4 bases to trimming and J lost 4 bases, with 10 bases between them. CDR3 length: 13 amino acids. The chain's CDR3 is CASSSSGITEAFF. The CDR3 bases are TGTGCCAGCAGTTCCTCAGGGATCACTGAAGCTTTCTTT.

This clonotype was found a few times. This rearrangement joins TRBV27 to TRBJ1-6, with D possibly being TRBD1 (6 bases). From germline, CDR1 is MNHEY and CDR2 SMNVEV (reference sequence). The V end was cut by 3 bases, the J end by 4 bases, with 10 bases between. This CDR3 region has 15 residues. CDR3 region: CASSFDRRYNSPLHF. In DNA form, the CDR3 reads TGTGCCAGCAGTTTCGACAGGCGTTATAATTCACCCCTCCACTTT.

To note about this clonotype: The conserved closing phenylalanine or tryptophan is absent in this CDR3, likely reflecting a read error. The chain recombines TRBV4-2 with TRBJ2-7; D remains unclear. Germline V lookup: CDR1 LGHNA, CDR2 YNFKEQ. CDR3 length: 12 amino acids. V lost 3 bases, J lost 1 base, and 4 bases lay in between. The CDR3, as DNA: TGTGCCAGCAGCCAGGATTCCTACGAGCAGTACCTC. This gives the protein CASSQDSYEQYL.

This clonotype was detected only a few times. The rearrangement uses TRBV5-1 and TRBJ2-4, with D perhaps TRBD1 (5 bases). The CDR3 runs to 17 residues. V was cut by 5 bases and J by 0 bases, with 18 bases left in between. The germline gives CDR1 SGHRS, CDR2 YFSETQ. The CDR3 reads CASSYYTGEIAKNIQYF. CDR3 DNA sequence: TGCGCCAGCAGTTACTACACAGGAGAAATAGCCAAAAACATTCAGTACTTC.

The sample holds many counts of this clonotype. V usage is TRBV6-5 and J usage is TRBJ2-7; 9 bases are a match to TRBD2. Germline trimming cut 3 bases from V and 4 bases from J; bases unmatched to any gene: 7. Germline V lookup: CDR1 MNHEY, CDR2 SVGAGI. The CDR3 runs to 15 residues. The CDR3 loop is CASSYPKSGRYEQYF. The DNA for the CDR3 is TGTGCCAGCAGTTATCCTAAAAGCGGGAGGTACGAGCAGTACTTC.

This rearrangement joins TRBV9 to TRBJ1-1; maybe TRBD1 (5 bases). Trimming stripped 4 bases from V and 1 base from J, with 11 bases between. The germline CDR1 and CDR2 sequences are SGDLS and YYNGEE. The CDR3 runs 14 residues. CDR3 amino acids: CASSSGNPNTEAFF. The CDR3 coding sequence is TGTGCCAGCAGCTCAGGGAATCCGAACACTGAAGCTTTCTTT.

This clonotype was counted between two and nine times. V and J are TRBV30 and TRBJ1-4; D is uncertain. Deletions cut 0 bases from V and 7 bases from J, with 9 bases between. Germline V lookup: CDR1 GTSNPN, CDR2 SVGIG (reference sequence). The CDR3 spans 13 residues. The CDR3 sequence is CAWSVNGREKLFF. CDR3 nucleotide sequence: TGTGCCTGGAGTGTAAATGGTCGTGAAAAACTGTTTTTT.

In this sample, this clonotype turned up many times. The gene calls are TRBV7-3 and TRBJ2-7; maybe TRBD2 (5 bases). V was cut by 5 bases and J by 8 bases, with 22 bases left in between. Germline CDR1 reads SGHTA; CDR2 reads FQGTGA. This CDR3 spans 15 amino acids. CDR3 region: CASSVGPEGGAKQYF. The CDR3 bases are TGTGCCAGCAGCGTAGGCCCCGAGGGTGGAGCCAAGCAGTACTTC. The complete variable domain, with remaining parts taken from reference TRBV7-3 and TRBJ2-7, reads GAGVSQTPSNKVTEKGKYVELRCDPISGHTALYWYRQSLGQGPEFLIYFQGTGAADDSGLPNDRFFAVRPEGSVSTLKIQRTERGDSAVYLCASSVGPEGGAKQYFGPGTRLTVT.

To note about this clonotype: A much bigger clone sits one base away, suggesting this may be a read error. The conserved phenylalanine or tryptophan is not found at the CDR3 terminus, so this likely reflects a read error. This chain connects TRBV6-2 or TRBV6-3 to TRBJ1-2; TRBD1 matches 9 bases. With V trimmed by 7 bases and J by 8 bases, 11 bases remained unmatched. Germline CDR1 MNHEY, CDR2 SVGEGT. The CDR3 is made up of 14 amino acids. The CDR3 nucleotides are TGTGCCAGCACCACCCCGGGACAGGGAGGAGGCTACACCCTC. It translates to CASTTPGQGGGYTL.

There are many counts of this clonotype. DNA of the CDR3: TGTGCCAGCAGTGAGGAGGGGCTGGCTGAAGCTTTCTTT. This encodes CASSEEGLAEAFF. The chain uses TRBV2 and TRBJ1-1; maybe TRBD1 (5 bases). The germline V and J ends were trimmed by 3 bases and 6 bases, with 11 bases remaining between them. Germline CDR1 reads SNHLY; CDR2 reads FYNNEI. This CDR3 is built from 13 residues.

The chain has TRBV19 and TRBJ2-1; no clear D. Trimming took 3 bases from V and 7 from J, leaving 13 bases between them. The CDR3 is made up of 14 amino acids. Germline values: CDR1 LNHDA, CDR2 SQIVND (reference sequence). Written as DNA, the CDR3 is TGTGCCAGTAGTATTCTCGACTCACTAAATGAGCAGTTCTTC. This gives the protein CASSILDSLNEQFF.

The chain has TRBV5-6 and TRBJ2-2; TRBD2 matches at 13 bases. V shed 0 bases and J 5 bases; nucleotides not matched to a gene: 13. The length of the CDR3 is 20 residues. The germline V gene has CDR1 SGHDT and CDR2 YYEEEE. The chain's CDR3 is CASSLGFRTSGSMMTGELFF. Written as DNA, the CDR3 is TGTGCCAGCAGCTTGGGATTCAGGACTAGCGGGAGTATGATGACCGGGGAGCTGTTTTTT. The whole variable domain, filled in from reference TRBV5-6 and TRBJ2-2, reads DAGVTQSPTHLIKTRGQQVTLRCSPKSGHDTVSWYQQALGQGPQFIFQYYEEEERQRGNFPDRFSGHQFPNYSSELNVNALLLGDSALYLCASSLGFRTSGSMMTGELFFGEGSRLTVL.

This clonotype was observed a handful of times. CDR3 bases: TGTGCCAGCAGCCAATATAACGACCTATACAATGAGCAGTTCTTC. Amino acid sequence: CASSQYNDLYNEQFF. This chain uses TRBV28 with TRBJ2-1; D remains ambiguous. Germline lookup yields CDR1 MDHEN and CDR2 SYDVKM. The CDR3 contains 15 residues. V lost 6 bases and J 4 bases, leaving 16 bases between the germline ends.

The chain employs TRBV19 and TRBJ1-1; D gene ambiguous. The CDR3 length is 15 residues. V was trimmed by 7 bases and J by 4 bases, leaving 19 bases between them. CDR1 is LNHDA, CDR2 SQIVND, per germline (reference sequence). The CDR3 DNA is TGTGCCAGTACGAGAGTGGGTTCATCTGGCACTGAAGCTTTCTTT. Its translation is CASTRVGSSGTEAFF. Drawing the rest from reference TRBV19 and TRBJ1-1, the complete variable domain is DGGITQSPKYLFRKEGQNVTLSCEQNLNHDAMYWYRQDPGQGLRLIYYSQIVNDFQKGDIAEGYSVSREKKESFPLTVTSAQKNPTAFYLCASTRVGSSGTEAFFGQGTRLTVV.

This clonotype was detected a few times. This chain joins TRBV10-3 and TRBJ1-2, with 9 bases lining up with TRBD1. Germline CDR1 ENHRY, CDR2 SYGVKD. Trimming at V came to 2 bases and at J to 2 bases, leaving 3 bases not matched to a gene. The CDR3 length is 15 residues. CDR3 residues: CAISEGQGRNYGYTF. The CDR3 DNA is TGTGCCATCAGTGAGGGACAGGGGAGGAACTATGGCTACACCTTC.

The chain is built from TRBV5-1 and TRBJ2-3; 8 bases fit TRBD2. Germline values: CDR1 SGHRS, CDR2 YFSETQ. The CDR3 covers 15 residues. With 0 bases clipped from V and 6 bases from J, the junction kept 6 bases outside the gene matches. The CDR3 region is CASSLGSGRTDTQYF. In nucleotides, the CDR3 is TGCGCCAGCAGCTTGGGAAGCGGGAGAACGGATACGCAGTATTTT.

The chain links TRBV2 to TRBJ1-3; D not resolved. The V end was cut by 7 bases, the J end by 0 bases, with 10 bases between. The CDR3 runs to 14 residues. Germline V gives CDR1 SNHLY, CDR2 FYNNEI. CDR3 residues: CASIGADSGNTIYF. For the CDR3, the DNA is TGTGCCAGCATAGGAGCAGACTCTGGAAACACCATATATTTT.

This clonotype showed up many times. The CDR3 region has the DNA TGTGCCAGCTCACCACCGACTACAGGGTTGGAGACCCAGTACTTC. It is translated as CASSPPTTGLETQYF. The chain employs TRBV18 and TRBJ2-5; TRBD1 is a possible D gene (6 bases). The CDR3 covers 15 residues. CDR1 is KGHSH and CDR2 is LQKENI in the germline V gene. V was pared by 0 bases and J by 5 bases, with 13 bases between.

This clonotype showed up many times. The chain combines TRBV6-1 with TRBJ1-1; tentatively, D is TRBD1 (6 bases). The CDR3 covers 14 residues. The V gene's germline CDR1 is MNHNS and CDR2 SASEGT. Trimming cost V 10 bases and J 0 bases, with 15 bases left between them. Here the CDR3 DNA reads TGTGCCACCACCCAGGGGAACCTGAACACTGAAGCTTTCTTT. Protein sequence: CATTQGNLNTEAFF.

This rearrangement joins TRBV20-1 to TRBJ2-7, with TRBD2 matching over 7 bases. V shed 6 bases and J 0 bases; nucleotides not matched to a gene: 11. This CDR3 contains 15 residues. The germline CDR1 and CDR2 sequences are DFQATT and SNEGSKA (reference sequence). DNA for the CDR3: TGCAGTGCGCAAAGGAGCGGGAAGAGCTCCTACGAGCAGTACTTC. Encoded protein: CSAQRSGKSSYEQYF.

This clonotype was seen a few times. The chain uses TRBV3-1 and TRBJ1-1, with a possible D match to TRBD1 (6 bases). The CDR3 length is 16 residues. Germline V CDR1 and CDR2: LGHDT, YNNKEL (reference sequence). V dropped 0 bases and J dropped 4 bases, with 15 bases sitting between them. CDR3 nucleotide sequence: TGTGCCAGCAGCCAAGATCCAGCAGGGGTGGGCACTGAAGCTTTCTTT. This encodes CASSQDPAGVGTEAFF.

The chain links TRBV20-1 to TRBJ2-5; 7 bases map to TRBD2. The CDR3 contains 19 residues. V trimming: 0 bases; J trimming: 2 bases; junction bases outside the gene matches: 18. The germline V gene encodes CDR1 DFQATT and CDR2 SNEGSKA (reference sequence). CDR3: CSARDRWTSDPLRQETQYF. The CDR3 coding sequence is TGCAGTGCTAGAGATCGGTGGACTAGTGACCCTCTGAGGCAAGAGACCCAGTACTTC.

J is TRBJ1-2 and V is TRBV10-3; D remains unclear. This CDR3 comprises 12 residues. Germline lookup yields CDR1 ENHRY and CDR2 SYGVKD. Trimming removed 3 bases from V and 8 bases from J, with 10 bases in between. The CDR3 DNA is TGTGCCATCAGTGAAGGCCAGCCCGGCTACACCTTC. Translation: CAISEGQPGYTF.

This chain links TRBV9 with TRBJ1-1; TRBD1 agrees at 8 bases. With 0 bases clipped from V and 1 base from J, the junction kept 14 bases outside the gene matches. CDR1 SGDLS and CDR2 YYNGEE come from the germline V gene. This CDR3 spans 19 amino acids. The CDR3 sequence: CASSVAGAGTGYSNTEAFF. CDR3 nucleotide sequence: TGTGCCAGCAGCGTAGCAGGGGCAGGGACAGGCTACTCGAACACTGAAGCTTTCTTT.

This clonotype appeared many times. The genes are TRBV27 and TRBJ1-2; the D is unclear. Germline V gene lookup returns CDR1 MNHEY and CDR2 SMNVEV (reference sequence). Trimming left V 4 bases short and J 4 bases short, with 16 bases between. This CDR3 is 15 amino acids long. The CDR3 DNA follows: TGTGCCAGCAGTTCTACCGCGACTGCGCCCTATGGCTACACCTTC. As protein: CASSSTATAPYGYTF.

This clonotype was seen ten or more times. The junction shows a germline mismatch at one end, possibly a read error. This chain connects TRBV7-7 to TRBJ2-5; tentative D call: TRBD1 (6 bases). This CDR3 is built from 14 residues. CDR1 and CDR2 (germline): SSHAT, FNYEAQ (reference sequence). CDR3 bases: TGTGCTAGCAGCTCATCAGGGGTGGGAGAGACCCAGTACTTC. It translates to CASSSSGVGETQYF.

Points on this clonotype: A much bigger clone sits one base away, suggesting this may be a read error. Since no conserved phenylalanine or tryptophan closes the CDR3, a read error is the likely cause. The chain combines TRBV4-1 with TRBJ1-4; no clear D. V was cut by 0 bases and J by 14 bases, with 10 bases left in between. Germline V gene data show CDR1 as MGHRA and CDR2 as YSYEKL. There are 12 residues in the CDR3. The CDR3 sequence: CASSQDRNNLFL. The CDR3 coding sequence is TGCGCCAGCAGCCAAGATCGGAATAACCTGTTTTTA.